This T cell receptor (beta chain) emerged from a study of control samples from healthy donors and cancer patients. Sequencing used immunoSEQ multiplex PCR; TCRdb keeps in-frame clones, though not all of them. This table has some 130,000 clones, 90% appearing once. The CDR3 length is 11 residues. The V end lost 1 base, the J end lost 11 bases, and 8 bases lay between the germline ends. Germline assignment: CDR1 MNHNS and CDR2 SASEGT. This sequence originates from a young man in good health. Sequencing input: blood. This chain uses TRBV6-1 with TRBJ1-1; D not certain. The CDR3 spells CASSEGDRAFF. The CDR3 coding sequence is TGTGCCAGCAGTGAAGGCGATAGGGCTTTCTTT.